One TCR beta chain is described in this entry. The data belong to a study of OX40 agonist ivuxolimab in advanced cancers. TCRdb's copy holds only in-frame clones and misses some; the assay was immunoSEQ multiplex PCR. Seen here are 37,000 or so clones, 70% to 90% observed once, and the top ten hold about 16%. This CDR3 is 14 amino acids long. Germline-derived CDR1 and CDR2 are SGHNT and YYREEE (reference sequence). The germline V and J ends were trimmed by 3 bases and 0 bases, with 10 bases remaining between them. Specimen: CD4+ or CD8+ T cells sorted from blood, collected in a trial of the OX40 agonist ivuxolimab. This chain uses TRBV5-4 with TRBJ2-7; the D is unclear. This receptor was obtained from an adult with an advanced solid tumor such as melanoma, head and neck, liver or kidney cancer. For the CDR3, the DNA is TGTGCCAGCAGCTCGGTTCCTAGCTCCTACGAGCAGTACTTC. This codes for CASSSVPSSYEQYF.